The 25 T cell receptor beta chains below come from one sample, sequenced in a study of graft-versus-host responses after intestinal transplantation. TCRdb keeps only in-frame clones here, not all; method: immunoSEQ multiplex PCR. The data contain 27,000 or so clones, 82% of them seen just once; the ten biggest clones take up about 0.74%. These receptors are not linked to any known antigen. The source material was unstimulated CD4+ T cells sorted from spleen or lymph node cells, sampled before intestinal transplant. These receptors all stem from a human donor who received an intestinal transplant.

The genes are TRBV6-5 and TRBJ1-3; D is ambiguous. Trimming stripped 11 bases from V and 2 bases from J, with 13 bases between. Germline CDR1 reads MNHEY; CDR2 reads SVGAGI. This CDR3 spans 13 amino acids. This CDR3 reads CAGEGITGNTIYF. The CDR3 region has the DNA TGTGCCGGCGAGGGAATAACTGGAAACACCATATATTTT.

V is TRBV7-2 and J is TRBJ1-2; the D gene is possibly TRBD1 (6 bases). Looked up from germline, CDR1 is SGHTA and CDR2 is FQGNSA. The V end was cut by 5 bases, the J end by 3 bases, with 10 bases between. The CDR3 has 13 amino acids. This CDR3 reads CASSLDSYYGYTF. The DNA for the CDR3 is TGTGCCAGCAGCCTGGACAGCTACTATGGCTACACCTTC.

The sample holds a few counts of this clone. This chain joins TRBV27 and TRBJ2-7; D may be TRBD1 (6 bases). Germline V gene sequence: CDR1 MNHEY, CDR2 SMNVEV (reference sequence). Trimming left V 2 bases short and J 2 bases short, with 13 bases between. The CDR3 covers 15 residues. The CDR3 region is CASSLVGGNPYEQYF. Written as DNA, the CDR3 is TGTGCCAGCAGTTTAGTAGGGGGTAATCCCTACGAGCAGTACTTC.

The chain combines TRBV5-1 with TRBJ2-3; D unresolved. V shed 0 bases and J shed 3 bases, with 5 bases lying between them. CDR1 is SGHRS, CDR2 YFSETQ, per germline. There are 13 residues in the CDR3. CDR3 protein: CASSLGWTDTQYF. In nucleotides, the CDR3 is TGCGCCAGCAGCTTGGGGTGGACAGATACGCAGTATTTT.

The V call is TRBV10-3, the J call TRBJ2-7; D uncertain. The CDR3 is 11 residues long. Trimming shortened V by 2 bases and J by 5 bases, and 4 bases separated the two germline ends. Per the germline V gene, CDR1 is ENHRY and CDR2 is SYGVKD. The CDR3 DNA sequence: TGTGCCATCAGTGAGGGAGACGAGCAGTACTTC. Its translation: CAISEGDEQYF.

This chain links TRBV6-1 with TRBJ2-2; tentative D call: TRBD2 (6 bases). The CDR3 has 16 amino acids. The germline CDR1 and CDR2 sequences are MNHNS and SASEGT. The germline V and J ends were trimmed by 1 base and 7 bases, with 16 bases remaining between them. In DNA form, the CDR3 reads TGTGCCAGCAGTGAAGGTCCCGGGGGTAGCGGCGGGGAGCTGTTTTTT. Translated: CASSEGPGGSGGELFF.

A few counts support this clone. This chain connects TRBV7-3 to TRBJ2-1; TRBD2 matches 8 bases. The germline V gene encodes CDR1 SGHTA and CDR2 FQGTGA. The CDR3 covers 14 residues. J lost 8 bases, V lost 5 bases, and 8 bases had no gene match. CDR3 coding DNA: TGTGCCAGCAGCCCGGCTGGGCGGGGGGATGAGCAGTTCTTC. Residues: CASSPAGRGDEQFF.

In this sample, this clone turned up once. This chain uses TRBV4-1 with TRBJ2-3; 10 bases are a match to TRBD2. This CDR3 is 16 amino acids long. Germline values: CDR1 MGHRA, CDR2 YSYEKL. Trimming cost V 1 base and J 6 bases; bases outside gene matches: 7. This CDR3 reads CASSQVPSGGADTQYF. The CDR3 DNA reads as TGCGCCAGCAGCCAAGTCCCGAGCGGGGGGGCCGATACGCAGTATTTT.

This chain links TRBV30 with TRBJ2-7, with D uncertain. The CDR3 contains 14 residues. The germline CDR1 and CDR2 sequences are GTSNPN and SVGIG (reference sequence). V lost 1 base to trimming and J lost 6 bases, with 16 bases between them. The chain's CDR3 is CAWSGSGVVLEQYF. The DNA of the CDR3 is TGTGCCTGGAGTGGTTCGGGTGTTGTGCTCGAGCAGTACTTC.

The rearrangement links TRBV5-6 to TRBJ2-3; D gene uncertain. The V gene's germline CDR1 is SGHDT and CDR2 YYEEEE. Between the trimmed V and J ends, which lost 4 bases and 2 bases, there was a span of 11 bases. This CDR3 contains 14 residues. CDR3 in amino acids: CASSPYKNTDTQYF. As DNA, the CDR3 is TGTGCCAGCAGCCCATATAAGAACACAGATACGCAGTATTTT.

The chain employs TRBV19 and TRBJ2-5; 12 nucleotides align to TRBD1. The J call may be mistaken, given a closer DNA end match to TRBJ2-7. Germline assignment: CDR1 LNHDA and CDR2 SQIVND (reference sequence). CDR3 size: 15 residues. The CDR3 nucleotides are TGTGCCAGTAGTGCGGGACAGGGGGCTTCCTACGAGCAGTACTTC. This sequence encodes CASSAGQGASYEQYF.

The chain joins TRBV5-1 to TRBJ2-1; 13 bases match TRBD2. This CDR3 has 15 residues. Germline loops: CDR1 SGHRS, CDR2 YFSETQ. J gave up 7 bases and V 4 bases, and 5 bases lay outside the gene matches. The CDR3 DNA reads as TGCGCCAGCAGCCCGGGACTAGCGGGGACTAATGAGCAGTTCTTC. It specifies CASSPGLAGTNEQFF.

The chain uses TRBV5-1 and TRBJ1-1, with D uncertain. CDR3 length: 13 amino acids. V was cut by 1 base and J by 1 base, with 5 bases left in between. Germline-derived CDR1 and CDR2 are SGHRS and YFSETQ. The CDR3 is CASSLTGNTEAFF. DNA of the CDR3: TGCGCCAGCAGCTTGACCGGGAACACTGAAGCTTTCTTT.

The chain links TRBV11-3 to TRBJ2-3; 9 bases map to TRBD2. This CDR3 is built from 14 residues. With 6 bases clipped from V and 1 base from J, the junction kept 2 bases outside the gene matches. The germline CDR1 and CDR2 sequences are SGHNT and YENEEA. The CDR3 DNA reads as TGTGCCAGCAGGCTAGCGGGACGCACAGATACGCAGTATTTT. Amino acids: CASRLAGRTDTQYF.

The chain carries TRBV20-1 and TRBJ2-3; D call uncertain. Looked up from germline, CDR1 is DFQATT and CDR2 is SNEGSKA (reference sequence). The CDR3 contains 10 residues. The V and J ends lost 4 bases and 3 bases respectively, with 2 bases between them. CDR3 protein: CSAITDTQYF. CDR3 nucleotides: TGCAGTGCTATAACAGATACGCAGTATTTT.

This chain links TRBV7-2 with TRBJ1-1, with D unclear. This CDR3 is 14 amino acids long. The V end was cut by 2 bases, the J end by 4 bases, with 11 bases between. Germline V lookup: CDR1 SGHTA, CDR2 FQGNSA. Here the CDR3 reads CASSLRGSLTEAFF. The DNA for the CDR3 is TGTGCCAGCAGCTTAAGAGGAAGCCTCACTGAAGCTTTCTTT.

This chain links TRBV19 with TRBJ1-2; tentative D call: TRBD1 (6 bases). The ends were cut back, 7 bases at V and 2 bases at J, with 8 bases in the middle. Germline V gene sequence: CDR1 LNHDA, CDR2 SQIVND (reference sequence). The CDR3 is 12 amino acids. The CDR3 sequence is CASMDRNYGYTF. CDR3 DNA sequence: TGTGCCAGTATGGACAGAAACTATGGCTACACCTTC.

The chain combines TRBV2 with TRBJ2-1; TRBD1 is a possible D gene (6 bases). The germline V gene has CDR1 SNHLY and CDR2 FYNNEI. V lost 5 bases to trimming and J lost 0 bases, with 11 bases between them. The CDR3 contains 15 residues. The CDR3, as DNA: TGTGCCAGCAGTCGGAACAGGGCCTCCTACAATGAGCAGTTCTTC. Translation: CASSRNRASYNEQFF.

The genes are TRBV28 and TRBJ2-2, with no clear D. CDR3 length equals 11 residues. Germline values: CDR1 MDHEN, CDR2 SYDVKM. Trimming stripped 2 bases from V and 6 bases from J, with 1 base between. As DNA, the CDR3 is TGTGCCAGCAGTTTAGCCGGGGAGCTGTTTTTT. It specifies CASSLAGELFF. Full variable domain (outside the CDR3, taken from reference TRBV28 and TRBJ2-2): DVKVTQSSRYLVKRTGEKVFLECVQDMDHENMFWYRQDPGLGLRLIYFSYDVKMKEKGDIPEGYSVSREKKERFSLILESASTNQTSMYLCASSLAGELFFGEGSRLTVL.

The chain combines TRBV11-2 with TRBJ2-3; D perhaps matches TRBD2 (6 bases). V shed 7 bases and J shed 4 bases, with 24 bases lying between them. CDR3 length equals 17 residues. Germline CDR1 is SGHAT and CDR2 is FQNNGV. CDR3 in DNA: TGTGCCAGCAACCCCCCTCTAGGGACTCCTCGATCAGATACGCAGTATTTT. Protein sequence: CASNPPLGTPRSDTQYF.

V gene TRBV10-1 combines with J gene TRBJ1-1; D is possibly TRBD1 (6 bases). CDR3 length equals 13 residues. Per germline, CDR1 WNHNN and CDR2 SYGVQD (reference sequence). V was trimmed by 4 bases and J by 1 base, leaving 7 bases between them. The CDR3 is CASSAGANTEAFF. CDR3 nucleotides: TGCGCCAGCAGTGCAGGGGCGAACACTGAAGCTTTCTTT.

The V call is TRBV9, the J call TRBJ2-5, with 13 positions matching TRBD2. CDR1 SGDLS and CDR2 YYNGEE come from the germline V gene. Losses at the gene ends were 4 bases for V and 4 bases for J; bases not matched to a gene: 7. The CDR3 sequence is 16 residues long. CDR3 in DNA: TGTGCCAGCAGCCCGCCGGGACTAGCGGGGAGAGAGACCCAGTACTTC. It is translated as CASSPPGLAGRETQYF. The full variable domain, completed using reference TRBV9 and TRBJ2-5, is DSGVTQTPKHLITATGQRVTLRCSPRSGDLSVYWYQQSLDQGLQFLIQYYNGEERAKGNILERFSAQQFPDLHSELNLSSLELGDSALYFCASSPPGLAGRETQYFGPGTRLLVL.

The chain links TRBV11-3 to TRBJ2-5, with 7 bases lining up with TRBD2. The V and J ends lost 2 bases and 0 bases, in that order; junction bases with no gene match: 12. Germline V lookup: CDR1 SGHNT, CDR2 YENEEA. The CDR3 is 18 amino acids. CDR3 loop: CASSLRVRDYPYQETQYF. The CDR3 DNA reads TGTGCCAGCAGCTTAAGGGTCCGGGACTATCCGTACCAAGAGACCCAGTACTTC.

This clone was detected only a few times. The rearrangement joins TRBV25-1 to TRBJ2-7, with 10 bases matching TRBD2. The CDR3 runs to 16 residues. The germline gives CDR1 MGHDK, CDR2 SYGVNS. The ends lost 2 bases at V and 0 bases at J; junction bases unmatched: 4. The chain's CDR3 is CASSEPIAGGSYEQYF. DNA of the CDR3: TGTGCCAGCAGTGAACCCATAGCGGGAGGCTCCTACGAGCAGTACTTC.

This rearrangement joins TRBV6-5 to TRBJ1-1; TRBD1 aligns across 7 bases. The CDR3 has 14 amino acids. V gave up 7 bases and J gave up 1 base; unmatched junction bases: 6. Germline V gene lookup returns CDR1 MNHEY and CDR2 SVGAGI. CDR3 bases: TGTGCCAGCACCCCAAGGGGGCCGAACACTGAAGCTTTCTTT. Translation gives CASTPRGPNTEAFF.